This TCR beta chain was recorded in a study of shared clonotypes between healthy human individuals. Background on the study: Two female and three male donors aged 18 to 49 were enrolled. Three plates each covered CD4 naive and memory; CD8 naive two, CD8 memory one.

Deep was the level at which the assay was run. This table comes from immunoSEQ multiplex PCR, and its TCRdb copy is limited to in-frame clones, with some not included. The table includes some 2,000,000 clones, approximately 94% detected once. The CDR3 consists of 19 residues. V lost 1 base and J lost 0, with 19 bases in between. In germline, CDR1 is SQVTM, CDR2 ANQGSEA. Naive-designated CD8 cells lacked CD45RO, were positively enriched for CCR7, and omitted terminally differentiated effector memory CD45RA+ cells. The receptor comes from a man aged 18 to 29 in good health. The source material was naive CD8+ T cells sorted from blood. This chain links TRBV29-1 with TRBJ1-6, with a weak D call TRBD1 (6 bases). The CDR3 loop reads CSVEAGGQTLSSYNSPLHF. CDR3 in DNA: TGCAGCGTTGAAGCAGGAGGACAGACCCTGAGCTCCTATAATTCACCCCTCCACTTT.